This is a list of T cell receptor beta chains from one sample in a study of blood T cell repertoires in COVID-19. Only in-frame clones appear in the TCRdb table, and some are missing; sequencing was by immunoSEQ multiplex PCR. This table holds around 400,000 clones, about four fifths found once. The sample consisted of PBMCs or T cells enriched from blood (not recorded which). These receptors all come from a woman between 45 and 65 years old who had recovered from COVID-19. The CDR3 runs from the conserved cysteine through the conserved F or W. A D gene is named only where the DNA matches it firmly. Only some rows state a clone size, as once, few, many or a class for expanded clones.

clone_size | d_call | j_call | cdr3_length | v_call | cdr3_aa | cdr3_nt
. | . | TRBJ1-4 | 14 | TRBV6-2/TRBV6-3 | CASSYPAANEKLFF | TGTGCCAGCAGTTACCCGGCGGCTAATGAAAAACTGTTTTTT
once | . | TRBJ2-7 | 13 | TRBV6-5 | CASSYSIRGEQYF | TGTGCCAGCAGTTACTCGATACGGGGCGAGCAGTACTTC
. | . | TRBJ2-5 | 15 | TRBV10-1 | CASTQTGTPIGDQYF | TGCGCCAGCACTCAGACAGGAACCCCCATCGGAGACCAGTACTTC
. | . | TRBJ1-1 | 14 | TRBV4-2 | CASSQDVGEREAFF | TGTGCCAGCAGCCAAGATGTCGGGGAAAGAGAAGCTTTCTTT
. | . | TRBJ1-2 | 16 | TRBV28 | CASSLWVGTSGDGYTF | TGTGCCAGCAGTCTCTGGGTTGGGACCAGCGGGGATGGCTACACCTTC
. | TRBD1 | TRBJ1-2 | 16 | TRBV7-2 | CASSLLGTGPNYGYTF | TGTGCCAGCAGCCTCCTCGGGACAGGCCCTAACTATGGCTACACCTTC
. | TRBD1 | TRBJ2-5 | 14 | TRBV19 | CASTTSGGQETQYF | TGTGCCAGTACCACGTCAGGGGGCCAAGAGACCCAGTACTTC
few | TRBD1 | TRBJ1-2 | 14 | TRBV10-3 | CAISAGGGAGGYTF | TGTGCCATCAGTGCGGGAGGGGGCGCAGGTGGCTACACCTTC
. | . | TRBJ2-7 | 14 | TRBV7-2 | CASSLAQNRAEQYF | TGTGCCAGCAGCTTAGCGCAAAACAGGGCCGAGCAGTACTTC
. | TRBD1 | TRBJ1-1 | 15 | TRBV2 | CASGRDRHMNTEAFF | TGTGCCAGCGGCCGGGACAGGCACATGAACACTGAAGCTTTCTTT
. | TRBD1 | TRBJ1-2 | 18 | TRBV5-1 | CASSLEGSGTGSSRGYTF | TGCGCCAGCAGCTTGGAGGGGAGCGGGACAGGATCAAGCCGGGGCTACACCTTC
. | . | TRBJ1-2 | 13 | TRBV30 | CAWSRGVGYGYTF | TGTGCCTGGAGTCGAGGCGTGGGCTATGGCTACACCTTC
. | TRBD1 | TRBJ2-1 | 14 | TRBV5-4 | CATSDRGSSNEQFF | TGTGCCACCTCGGACAGGGGGAGTTCCAATGAGCAGTTCTTC
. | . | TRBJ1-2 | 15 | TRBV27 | CASSTVRQANYGYTF | TGTGCCAGCAGTACTGTCAGACAGGCTAACTATGGCTACACCTTC
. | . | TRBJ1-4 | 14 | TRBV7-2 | CASSATWSNEKLFF | TGTGCCAGCAGCGCGACGTGGAGCAATGAAAAACTGTTTTTT
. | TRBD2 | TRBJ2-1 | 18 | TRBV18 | CASSPMSHAGGGVGEQFF | TGTGCCAGCTCACCAATGTCGCACGCGGGGGGCGGTGTCGGTGAGCAGTTCTTC
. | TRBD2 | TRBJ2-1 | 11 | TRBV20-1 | CSARLAGEGFF | TGCAGTGCTAGACTAGCGGGAGAGGGGTTCTTC
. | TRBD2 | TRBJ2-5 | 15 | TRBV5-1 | CASSPGGSGGETQYF | TGCGCCAGCAGCCCCGGCGGTAGCGGGGGTGAGACCCAGTACTTC
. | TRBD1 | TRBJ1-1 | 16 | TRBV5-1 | CASSLGTGGSDTEAFF | TGCGCCAGCAGCTTAGGGACAGGGGGCTCGGACACTGAAGCTTTCTTT
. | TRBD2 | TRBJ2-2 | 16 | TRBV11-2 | CASSFMRGGGTGELFF | TGTGCCAGCAGCTTTATGCGGGGGGGCGGCACCGGGGAGCTGTTTTTT
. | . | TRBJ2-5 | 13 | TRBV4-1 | CASSQQGTETQYF | TGCGCCAGCAGCCAACAGGGTACGGAGACCCAGTACTTC
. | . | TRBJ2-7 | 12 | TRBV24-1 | CATSDQGGEQYF | TGTGCCACCAGTGATCAGGGAGGCGAGCAGTACTTC
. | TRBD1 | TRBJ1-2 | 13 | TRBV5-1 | CASSEGQGDGYTF | TGCGCCAGCAGCGAGGGACAGGGGGATGGCTACACCTTC
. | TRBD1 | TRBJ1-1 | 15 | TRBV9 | CASSVGGQLNTEAFF | TGTGCCAGCAGCGTAGGGGGACAGCTCAACACTGAAGCTTTCTTT
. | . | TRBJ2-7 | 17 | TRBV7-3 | CASSPEGGNYGTYEQYF | TGTGCCAGCAGCCCAGAGGGGGGGAACTATGGGACCTACGAGCAGTACTTC
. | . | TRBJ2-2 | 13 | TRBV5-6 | CASSLLDTGELFF | TGTGCCAGCAGCTTATTAGACACCGGGGAGCTGTTTTTT
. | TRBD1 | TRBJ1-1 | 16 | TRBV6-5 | CASSSRPGTGITEAFF | TGTGCCAGCAGTTCCCGTCCCGGGACAGGGATCACTGAAGCTTTCTTT
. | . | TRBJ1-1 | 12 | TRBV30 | CAGRAEDNEAFF | TGTGCGGGGAGGGCAGAGGACAATGAAGCTTTCTTT
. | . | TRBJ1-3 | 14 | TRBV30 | CAWSRQSRGNTIYF | TGTGCCTGGAGTAGACAGTCCCGGGGAAACACCATATATTTT
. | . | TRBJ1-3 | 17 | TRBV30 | CAWSSGAWPGSGNTIYF | TGTGCCTGGAGTTCGGGTGCATGGCCCGGGTCTGGAAACACCATATATTTT
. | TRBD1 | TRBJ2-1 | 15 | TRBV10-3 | CAISEALDRGNEQFF | TGTGCCATCAGTGAGGCTTTGGACAGGGGCAATGAGCAGTTCTTC
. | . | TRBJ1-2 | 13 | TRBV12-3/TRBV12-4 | CASRGRGYYGYTF | TGTGCCAGCAGGGGCAGGGGCTACTATGGCTACACCTTC
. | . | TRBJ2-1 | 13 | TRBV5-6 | CASSTVLQGPKFF | TGTGCCAGCAGCACCGTACTACAGGGCCCGAAGTTCTTC
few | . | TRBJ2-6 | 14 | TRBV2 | CASRLNSGANVLTF | TGTGCCAGCAGACTGAACTCTGGGGCCAACGTCCTGACTTTC
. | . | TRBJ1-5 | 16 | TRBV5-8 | CASSLFPSSYSQPQHF | TGTGCCAGCAGCTTGTTCCCCTCCAGCTACAGTCAGCCCCAGCATTTT
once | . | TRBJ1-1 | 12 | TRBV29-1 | CSVIGGNTEAFF | TGCAGCGTCATAGGGGGGAACACTGAAGCTTTCTTT
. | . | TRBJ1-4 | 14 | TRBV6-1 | CASSEPGVREKLFF | TGTGCCAGCAGTGAACCGGGGGTGAGGGAAAAACTGTTTTTT